Shown below are 20 T cell receptor beta chains from a single sample sequenced in a study of blood T cell repertoires in COVID-19. Sequencing used immunoSEQ multiplex PCR; TCRdb keeps in-frame clones, though not all of them. The profile covers around 340,000 clones, with around nine tenths appearing a single time and 7.1% taken by the ten largest. The sequencing sample was made of peripheral blood. These receptors were collected from a woman aged 55-70 years with COVID-19, enrolled during active disease.

The V and J genes are TRBV2 and TRBJ2-7; no reliable D call. V shed 9 bases and J shed 4 bases, with 10 bases lying between them. CDR1 is SNHLY, CDR2 FYNNEI, per germline. This CDR3 is 11 amino acids long. CDR3 residues: CARRKGYEQYF. CDR3 DNA: TGTGCCAGGCGGAAAGGTTACGAGCAGTACTTC.

The V and J genes are TRBV5-3 and TRBJ1-2, with D possibly TRBD1 on 6 matching bases. TRBV5-3 is an open reading frame, and its role is uncertain. This CDR3 has 18 residues. With 6 bases removed from V and 1 base from J, the gap between germline ends came to 25 bases. This CDR3 reads CARTTNSPRQGHNYGYTF. DNA for the CDR3: TGTGCCAGAACCACAAACTCCCCACGGCAGGGGCATAACTATGGCTACACCTTC.

The chain combines TRBV12-5 with TRBJ2-6, with 11 bases lining up with TRBD1. Germline V gives CDR1 LGHNT, CDR2 FRNRAP. Losses at the gene ends were 2 bases for V and 3 bases for J; bases not matched to a gene: 9. The CDR3 has 19 amino acids. The CDR3 DNA reads TGTGCTAGTGGTTTGCAACCCAAGGACAGGGGGCTTGGGGCCAACGTCCTGACTTTC. Its translation: CASGLQPKDRGLGANVLTF.

This chain links TRBV6-2 or TRBV6-3 with TRBJ1-1, with 9 bases lining up with TRBD1. The CDR3 is made up of 14 amino acids. The germline CDR1 and CDR2 sequences are MNHEY and SVGEGT. With 5 bases clipped from V and 6 bases from J, the junction kept 7 bases outside the gene matches. CDR3 sequence reads: CASSRGTGIPEAFF. The CDR3 DNA sequence: TGTGCCAGCAGTCGCGGGACAGGGATCCCTGAAGCTTTCTTT.

This clone appeared a few times. J is TRBJ1-1 and V is TRBV27; 11 bases map to TRBD1. The germline CDR1 and CDR2 sequences are MNHEY and SMNVEV (reference sequence). The CDR3 length is 15 residues. Trimming took 5 bases from V and 6 from J; bases not matched to a gene: 8. In nucleotides, the CDR3 is TGTGCCAGCAGTCCCTTAAGGACAGGGGGCTCTGAAGCTTTCTTT. Translating gives CASSPLRTGGSEAFF.

The chain recombines TRBV9 with TRBJ2-7; the match to TRBD1 covers 7 bases. Germline CDR1 and CDR2: SGDLS and YYNGEE. The CDR3 consists of 16 residues. After removal of 3 bases from V and 1 base from J, the junction contained 10 bases not matched to a gene. Here the CDR3 DNA reads TGTGCCAGCAGCGCCGTCGGAACAGGGGCTTCCTACGAGCAGTACTTC. It codes for CASSAVGTGASYEQYF.

The CDR3 coding sequence is TGTGCCAGCAGTTACTCGATAGATCAGGGGAATGAAAAACTGTTTTTT. It codes for CASSYSIDQGNEKLFF. The V call is TRBV6-6, the J call TRBJ1-4; tentative D call: TRBD1 (6 bases). Per the germline V gene, CDR1 is MNHNY and CDR2 is SVGAGI (reference sequence). The V end was cut by 0 bases, the J end by 5 bases, with 13 bases between. The CDR3 loop spans 16 amino acids.

The gene calls are TRBV5-1 and TRBJ2-2; 9 nucleotides match TRBD1. CDR3 length: 16 amino acids. Per the germline V gene, CDR1 is SGHRS and CDR2 is YFSETQ. V was pared by 0 bases and J by 6 bases, with 6 bases of the junction left unmatched. CDR3 region: CASSLAGQGIPGELFF. The CDR3, as DNA: TGCGCCAGCAGCTTGGCGGGACAGGGAATACCCGGGGAGCTGTTTTTT.

The rearrangement links TRBV19 to TRBJ1-5; D ambiguous. Trimming removed 3 bases at V and 0 bases at J, with 9 bases between. Germline V CDR1 and CDR2: LNHDA, SQIVND (reference sequence). The CDR3 loop spans 15 amino acids. CDR3 nucleotide sequence: TGTGCCAGTAGTATCGCGGGATCTAGCAATCAGCCCCAGCATTTT. Protein: CASSIAGSSNQPQHF.

The chain has TRBV2 and TRBJ1-2; no definite D call. The CDR3 loop spans 13 amino acids. V lost 4 bases and J 6 bases, leaving 12 bases between the germline ends. The germline CDR1 and CDR2 sequences are SNHLY and FYNNEI. DNA of the CDR3: TGTGCCAGCAGTGTTTTTCAACGGGATGGCTACACCTTC. It codes for CASSVFQRDGYTF.

V gene TRBV21-1 combines with J gene TRBJ2-5; the DNA was not compared with TRBD1, the D call given in the table. TRBV21-1 is assigned pseudogene status. This CDR3 has 16 amino acids. The CDR3 protein is CASSCRPQGLQETQYF. The CDR3 nucleotides are TGTGCCAGCAGCTGCCGACCCCAGGGGTTACAAGAGACCCAGTACTTC.

V usage is TRBV7-2 and J usage is TRBJ1-1, with 9 bases lining up with TRBD1. CDR1 and CDR2 (germline): SGHTA, FQGNSA. CDR3 length equals 14 residues. V trimming: 5 bases; J trimming: 3 bases; junction bases outside the gene matches: 4. The CDR3 DNA reads TGTGCCAGCAGCCTGACAGGGGGTTACACTGAAGCTTTCTTT. Its translation: CASSLTGGYTEAFF.

To note about this clone: One end of the junction varies from germline; a read error may be responsible. The rearrangement links TRBV16 to TRBJ2-7; 10 positions match TRBD1. The CDR3 has 17 residues. CDR1 and CDR2 from the germline V gene are KGHSY and FQNENV. The CDR3 coding sequence is TGTGCCAGCAGCCGAACGGACAGGGGGGTTCTAGAGTACGGGCAGTACTTC. Protein product: CASSRTDRGVLEYGQYF.

This clone has just a few counts. The CDR3 loop is CASRLDRSGVSYEQYF. The CDR3 DNA is TGCGCCAGCAGACTGGATAGGTCAGGGGTTTCCTACGAGCAGTACTTC. The chain recombines TRBV5-1 with TRBJ2-7, with a tentative D call TRBD1 (6 bases). The CDR3 extends over 16 amino acids. V gave up 5 bases and J gave up 1 base, with 19 bases separating them. Germline assignment: CDR1 SGHRS and CDR2 YFSETQ.

A few counts support this clone. This rearrangement joins TRBV27 to TRBJ2-4, with D tentatively TRBD2 (6 bases). Germline V lookup: CDR1 MNHEY, CDR2 SMNVEV (reference sequence). The CDR3 has 15 amino acids. The germline V and J ends were trimmed by 5 bases and 6 bases, with 17 bases remaining between them. CDR3 in amino acids: CASSTAPAGGNIQYF. The CDR3 nucleotides are TGTGCCAGCAGTACGGCCCCTGCCGGGGGAAACATTCAGTACTTC.

The chain joins TRBV6-5 to TRBJ2-5; 13 nucleotides match TRBD2. The germline V gene has CDR1 MNHEY and CDR2 SVGAGI. CDR3 length: 14 residues. The trim removed 7 bases at V and 3 bases at J, leaving 2 bases unmatched. The CDR3 bases are TGTGCCAGCATGGGACTAGCGGGGAAAGAGACCCAGTACTTC. Residues: CASMGLAGKETQYF.

In this sample, this clone turned up once. The rearrangement joins TRBV21-1 to TRBJ1-2; the DNA was not compared with TRBD1, the D call given in the table. TRBV21-1 is designated a pseudogene. The CDR3 sequence is 14 residues long. CDR3 in DNA: TGTGCCAGCAGCATATCGGACAGGGAAAATGGCTACACCTTC. Encoded protein: CASSISDRENGYTF.

The chain is built from TRBV5-4 and TRBJ2-3; 7 nucleotides match TRBD2. Losses at the gene ends were 6 bases for V and 3 bases for J; bases not matched to a gene: 4. This CDR3 has 13 amino acids. Germline V gene data show CDR1 as SGHNT and CDR2 as YYREEE (reference sequence). CDR3 DNA sequence: TGTGCCAGCACTTTGGGGGGGACAGATACGCAGTATTTT. Translated: CASTLGGTDTQYF.

V gene TRBV27 combines with J gene TRBJ1-5, with D perhaps matching TRBD1 (5 bases). The V and J ends lost 6 bases and 1 base respectively, with 10 bases between them. This CDR3 has 14 amino acids. CDR1 and CDR2 from the germline V gene are MNHEY and SMNVEV (reference sequence). CDR3 DNA: TGTGCCAGCAGAAAAGGGGTGAGCAATCAGCCCCAGCATTTT. Residues: CASRKGVSNQPQHF.

V is TRBV7-2 and J is TRBJ1-5, with 10 bases lining up with TRBD1. The CDR3 covers 16 residues. CDR1 is SGHTA, CDR2 FQGNSA, per germline. With V trimmed by 6 bases and J by 4 bases, 9 bases remained unmatched. In DNA form, the CDR3 reads TGTGCCAGCAGTTTGGGACAGGGGAGGCAAAATCAGCCCCAGCATTTT. Translating gives CASSLGQGRQNQPQHF.